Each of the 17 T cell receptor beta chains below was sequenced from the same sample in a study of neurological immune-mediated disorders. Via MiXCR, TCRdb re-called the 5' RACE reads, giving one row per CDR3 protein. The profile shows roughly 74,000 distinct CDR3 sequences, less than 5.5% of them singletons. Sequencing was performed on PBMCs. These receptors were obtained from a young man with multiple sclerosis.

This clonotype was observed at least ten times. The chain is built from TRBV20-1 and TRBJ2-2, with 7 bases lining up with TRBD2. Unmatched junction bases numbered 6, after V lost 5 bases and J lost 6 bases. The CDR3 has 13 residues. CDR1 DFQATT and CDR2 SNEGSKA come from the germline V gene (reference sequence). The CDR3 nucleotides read TGCAGTGCTCACCGGGGGGTGGCCGGGGAGCTGTTTTTT. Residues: CSAHRGVAGELFF.

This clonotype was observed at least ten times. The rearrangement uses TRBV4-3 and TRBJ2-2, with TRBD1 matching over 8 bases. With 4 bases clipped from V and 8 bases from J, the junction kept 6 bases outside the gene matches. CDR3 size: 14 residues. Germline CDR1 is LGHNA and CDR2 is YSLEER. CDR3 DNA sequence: TGCGCCAGCAGCCTCCAGGGGGCCGGGGGGGAGCTGTTTTTT. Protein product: CASSLQGAGGELFF.

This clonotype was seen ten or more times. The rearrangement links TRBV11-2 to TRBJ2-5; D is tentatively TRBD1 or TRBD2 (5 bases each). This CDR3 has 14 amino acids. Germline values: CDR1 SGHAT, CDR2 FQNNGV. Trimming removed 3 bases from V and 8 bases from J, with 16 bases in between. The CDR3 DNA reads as TGTGCCAGCAGCTTTCATTGGGACCAGGATACCCAGTACTTC. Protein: CASSFHWDQDTQYF.

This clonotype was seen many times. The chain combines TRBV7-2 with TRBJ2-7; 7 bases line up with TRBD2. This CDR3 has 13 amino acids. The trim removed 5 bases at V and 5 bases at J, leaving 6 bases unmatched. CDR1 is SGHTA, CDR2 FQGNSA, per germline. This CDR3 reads CASSVGRVDEQYF. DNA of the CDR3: TGTGCCAGCAGCGTAGGGAGGGTCGACGAGCAGTACTTC.

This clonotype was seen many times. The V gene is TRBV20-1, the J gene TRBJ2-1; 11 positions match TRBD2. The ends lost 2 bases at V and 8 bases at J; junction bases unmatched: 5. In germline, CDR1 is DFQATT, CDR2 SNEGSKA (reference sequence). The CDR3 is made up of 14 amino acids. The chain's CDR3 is CSARNLAGGHEQFF. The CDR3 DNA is TGCAGTGCTAGAAATCTAGCGGGAGGCCATGAGCAGTTCTTC.

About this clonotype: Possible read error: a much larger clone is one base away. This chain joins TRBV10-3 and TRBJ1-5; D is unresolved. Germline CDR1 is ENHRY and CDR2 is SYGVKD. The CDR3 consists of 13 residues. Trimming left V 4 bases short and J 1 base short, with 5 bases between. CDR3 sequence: CAISVKSNQPQHF. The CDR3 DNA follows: TGTGCCATCAGTGTTAAAAGCAATCAGCCCCAGCATTTT.

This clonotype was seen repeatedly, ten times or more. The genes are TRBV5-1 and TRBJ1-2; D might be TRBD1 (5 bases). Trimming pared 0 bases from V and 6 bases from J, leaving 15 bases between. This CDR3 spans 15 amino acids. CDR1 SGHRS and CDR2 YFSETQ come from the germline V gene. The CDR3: CASSLGGGETDGYTF. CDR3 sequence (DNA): TGCGCCAGCAGCTTGGGAGGAGGGGAGACGGATGGCTACACCTTC.

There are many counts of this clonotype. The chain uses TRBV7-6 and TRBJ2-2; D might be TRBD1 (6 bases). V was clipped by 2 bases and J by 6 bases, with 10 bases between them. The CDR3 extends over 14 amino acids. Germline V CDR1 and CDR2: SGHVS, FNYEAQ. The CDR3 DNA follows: TGTGCCAGCAGCTTAATGGCAGGGGCCGGGGAGCTGTTTTTT. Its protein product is CASSLMAGAGELFF.

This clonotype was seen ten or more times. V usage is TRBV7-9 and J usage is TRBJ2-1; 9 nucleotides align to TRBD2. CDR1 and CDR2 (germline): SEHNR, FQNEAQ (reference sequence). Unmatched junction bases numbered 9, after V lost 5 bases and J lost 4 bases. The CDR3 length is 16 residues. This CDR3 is CASSPLAGMRYNEQFF. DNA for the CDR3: TGTGCCAGCAGCCCTCTAGCGGGAATGAGATACAATGAGCAGTTCTTC.

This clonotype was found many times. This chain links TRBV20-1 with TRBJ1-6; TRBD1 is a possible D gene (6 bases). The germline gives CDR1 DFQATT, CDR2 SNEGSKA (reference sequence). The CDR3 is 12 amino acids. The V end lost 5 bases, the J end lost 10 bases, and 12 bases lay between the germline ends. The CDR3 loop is CSACSGDSPLHF. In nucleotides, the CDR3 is TGCAGTGCTTGCTCAGGGGACTCACCCCTCCACTTT.

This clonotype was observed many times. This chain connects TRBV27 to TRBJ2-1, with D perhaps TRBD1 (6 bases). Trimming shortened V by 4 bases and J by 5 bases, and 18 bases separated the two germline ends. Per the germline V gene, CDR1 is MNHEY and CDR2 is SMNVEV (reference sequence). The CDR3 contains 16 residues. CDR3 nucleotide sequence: TGTGCCAGCAGTTCCCCAGGGGCCCTAGTTAACAATGAGCAGTTCTTC. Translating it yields CASSSPGALVNNEQFF.

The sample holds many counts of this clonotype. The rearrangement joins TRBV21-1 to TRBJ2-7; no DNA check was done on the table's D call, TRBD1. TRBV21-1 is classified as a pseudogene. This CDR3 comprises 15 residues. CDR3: CASSRPGPDRDEQYF. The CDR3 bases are TGTGCCAGCAGCAGGCCCGGACCCGACCGCGACGAGCAGTACTTC.

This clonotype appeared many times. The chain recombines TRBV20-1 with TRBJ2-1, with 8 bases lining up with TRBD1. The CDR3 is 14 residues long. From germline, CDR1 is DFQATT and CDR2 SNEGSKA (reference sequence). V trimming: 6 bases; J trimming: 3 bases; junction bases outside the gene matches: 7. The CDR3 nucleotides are TGCAGTGCCCCGGACAGGGTGGGCTACAATGAGCAGTTCTTC. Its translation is CSAPDRVGYNEQFF.

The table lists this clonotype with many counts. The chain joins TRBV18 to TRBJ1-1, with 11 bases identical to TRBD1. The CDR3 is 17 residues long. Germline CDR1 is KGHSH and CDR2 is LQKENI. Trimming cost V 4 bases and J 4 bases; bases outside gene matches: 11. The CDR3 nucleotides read TGTGCCAGCTCACGCCGCAACACCGGGACAGGGGGCACTGAAGCTTTCTTT. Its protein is CASSRRNTGTGGTEAFF.

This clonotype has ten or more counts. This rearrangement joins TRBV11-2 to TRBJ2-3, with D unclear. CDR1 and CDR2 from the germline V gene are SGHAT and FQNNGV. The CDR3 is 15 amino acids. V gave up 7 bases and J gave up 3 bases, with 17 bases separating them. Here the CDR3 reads CASTLRGRRTDTQYF. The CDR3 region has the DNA TGTGCCAGCACCCTTAGAGGTCGGCGGACAGATACGCAGTATTTT. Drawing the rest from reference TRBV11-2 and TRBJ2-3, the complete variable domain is EAGVAQSPRYKIIEKRQSVAFWCNPISGHATLYWYQQILGQGPKLLIQFQNNGVVDDSQLPKDRFSAERLKGVDSTLKIQPAKLEDSAVYLCASTLRGRRTDTQYFGPGTRLTVL.

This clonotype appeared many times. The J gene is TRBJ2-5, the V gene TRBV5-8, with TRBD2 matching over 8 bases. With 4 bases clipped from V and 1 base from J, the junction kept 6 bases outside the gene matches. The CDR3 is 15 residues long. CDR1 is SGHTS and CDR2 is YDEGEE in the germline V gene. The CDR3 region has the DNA TGTGCCAGCAGCCGGGGGGGAGCCAGCCAAGAGACCCAGTACTTC. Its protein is CASSRGGASQETQYF.

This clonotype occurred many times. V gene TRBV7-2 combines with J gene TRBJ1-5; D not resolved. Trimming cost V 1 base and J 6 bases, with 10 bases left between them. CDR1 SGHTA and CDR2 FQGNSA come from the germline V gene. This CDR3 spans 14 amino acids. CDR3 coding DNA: TGTGCCAGCAGCTTAGAAGAAACGGGTCAGCCCCAGCATTTT. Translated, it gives CASSLEETGQPQHF. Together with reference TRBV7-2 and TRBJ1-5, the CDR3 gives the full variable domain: GAGVSQSPSNKVTEKGKDVELRCDPISGHTALYWYRQSLGQGLEFLIYFQGNSAPDKSGLPSDRFSAERTGGSVSTLTIQRTQQEDSAVYLCASSLEETGQPQHFGDGTRLSIL.